Listed below are T cell receptor beta chains from one sample, sequenced in a study of T cell responses to AZD1222 COVID-19 vaccine. The table came from immunoSEQ multiplex PCR; TCRdb's copy has only in-frame clones and leaves some out. The sample has over 120,000 clones, more than 85% seen once. Specimen: peripheral blood, collected on day 0 of AZD1222 vaccination. These receptors all stem from an adult in good health. Each CDR3 is given with its conserved first and last residue. Fields, in order: J gene, V gene, CDR3 protein.

TRBJ1-2 TRBV6-1 CASSEGGNYGYTF
TRBJ1-1 TRBV29-1 CSVAQGATDTEAFF
TRBJ2-4 TRBV18 CASPPTGNIQYF
TRBJ2-7 TRBV6-5 CATFGLDSYEQYF
TRBJ1-3 TRBV11-2 CASSYNREINTIYF
TRBJ1-3 TRBV18 CASSPQGRSGNTIYF
TRBJ1-1 TRBV7-9 CASSLVIGQKNTEAFF
TRBJ1-2 TRBV6-6 CASTKIPGPNYGYTF
TRBJ2-4 TRBV4-3 CASSQELSAADRRDIQYF
TRBJ1-2 TRBV5-8 CASSLGVGNYGYTF
TRBJ2-3 TRBV6-5 CASSYSSVTGLDTQYF
TRBJ1-5 TRBV6-2/TRBV6-3 CASSSLRESYQPQHF
TRBJ1-4 TRBV20-1 CSASQTGTGGAITNEKLFF
TRBJ2-7 TRBV6-2/TRBV6-3 CASSYSNQGQSSEQYF
TRBJ1-2 TRBV29-1 CSAGGRLEGYTF
TRBJ1-1 TRBV19 CASSIYLVNTEAFF
TRBJ1-5 TRBV12-5 CASGLFLGHHSNQPQHF
TRBJ2-5 TRBV5-1 CASSLRGGPSGTQYF
TRBJ1-5 TRBV7-9 CASSFADQPQHF
TRBJ1-4 TRBV6-5 CASSYSGKTNEKLFF
TRBJ1-3 TRBV3-1/TRBV3-2 CASSQEHGNTIYF
TRBJ2-7 TRBV3-1/TRBV3-2 CASRNSGTGDEQYF
TRBJ2-3 TRBV5-1 CASFPTESTDTQYF
TRBJ1-1 TRBV6-1 CASSERENTEAFF
TRBJ1-4 TRBV29-1 CSVGDRSNEKLFF
TRBJ1-6 TRBV28 CASTSQGASYNSPLHF
TRBJ2-5 TRBV4-2 CASSQGQGLETQYF
TRBJ2-1 TRBV10-2 CASTDQGDGNEQFF
TRBJ1-1 TRBV30 CAWSVGFGTEAFF
TRBJ2-3 TRBV7-2 CASSPPRLAGGYTQYF
TRBJ2-7 TRBV6-1 CASSEERASAEQYF
TRBJ1-1 TRBV4-1 CASSHSAGTGSTEAFF
TRBJ1-2 TRBV7-9 CASSWEQPNYGYTF
TRBJ1-1 TRBV30 CAWSIDMNTEAFF
TRBJ1-6 TRBV6-5 CASSYRREAYNSPLHF
TRBJ2-6 TRBV7-9 CASSSVSGANVLTF